This TCR beta chain was identified in a study of blood T cells in healthy people across ages. Notes on the study in general: Among long-lived donors, naive CD4+ cells were more numerous and diversity higher than in aged donors.

Trimming shortened V by 5 bases and J by 6 bases, and 8 bases separated the two germline ends. This CDR3 is 12 amino acids long. Germline loops: CDR1 SEHNR, CDR2 FQNEAQ (reference sequence). For the second PCR, which ran for roughly 7 to 11 cycles, a sample-barcoded 5' primer and a J-beta primer mix were used. A 12-random-nucleotide template-switch adaptor tagged each cDNA molecule. Every sample produced at least 2.5 million CDR3-containing paired-end reads. Each CDR3 protein gets one entry after TCRdb re-called the 5' RACE reads with MiXCR. The sample has about 1.6 million distinct CDR3 sequences; about 35% are singletons. Regarding this clonotype: Antigen unknown.

The rearrangement joins TRBV7-9 to TRBJ2-4; D unresolved. Sequencing input: blood. The TCR comes from a woman aged 25 to 45 in good health. For the CDR3, the DNA is TGTGCCAGCAGCCTACAAGGAAACATTCAGTACTTC. It translates to CASSLQGNIQYF.